Below, one T cell receptor (beta chain) is given with its context. Its antigen remains unknown. A J-beta primer mix and a sample-barcoded 5' primer were used in a second PCR of about 6 to 12 cycles. TCRdb called the 5' RACE reads again in MiXCR, with one record for every CDR3 protein. Among 700,000 or so distinct CDR3 sequences listed, 22% were seen once. Roughly 10 milliliters of peripheral blood were drawn from each donor. This specimen comes from a study of blood T cells in healthy people across ages. Study-level points and caveats: Whereas aged donors had fewer naive CD4+ cells, long-lived donors had more of them and higher diversity. With age, beta diversity per million T cells declined roughly linearly, significantly by approximately 40.

Sequences were obtained from blood. The sequence was collected from a man between 65 and 85 years old in good health.

CDR3 loop: CASSPAPGSWGEKLFF. The CDR3 DNA reads as TGTGCCAGCAGCCCCGCCCCAGGGTCCTGGGGTGAAAAACTGTTTTTT. The rearrangement links TRBV6-5 to TRBJ1-4; weak D call: TRBD1 (5 bases). The V end lost 6 bases, the J end lost 7 bases, and 21 bases lay between the germline ends. CDR3 length: 16 amino acids. Germline values: CDR1 MNHEY, CDR2 SVGAGI.